Presented here are 25 T cell receptor beta chains from one specimen sequenced in a study of blood T cell repertoires in COVID-19. Produced via immunoSEQ multiplex PCR; TCRdb's table is partial and in-frame only. The sample lists over 150,000 clones, 87% occurring once. The sample comprised peripheral blood. The receptors stem from a woman between 65 and 79 years old with COVID-19, enrolled during active disease.

CDR3: CASSPLGQGVVETEAFF. CDR3 coding DNA: TGTGCCAGCAGCCCGCTTGGACAGGGGGTAGTGGAAACTGAAGCTTTCTTT. This chain links TRBV3-1 (or the pseudogene TRBV3-2) with TRBJ1-1, with TRBD1 matching over 10 bases. This CDR3 has 17 residues. Germline V gene lookup returns CDR1 LGHDT and CDR2 YNNKEL (reference sequence). V lost 4 bases to trimming and J lost 5 bases; unmatched junction nucleotides: 13.

J is TRBJ2-1 and V is TRBV27, with 9 bases that match TRBD2. Germline V gene lookup returns CDR1 MNHEY and CDR2 SMNVEV (reference sequence). The V gene end was trimmed by 3 bases and the J gene end by 3 bases; junction bases not matched to a gene: 15. This CDR3 is 19 amino acids long. In nucleotides, the CDR3 is TGTGCCAGCAGTTTGGCTAATGGGCTAGCGGGATTAGGCTACAATGAGCAGTTCTTC. It translates to CASSLANGLAGLGYNEQFF.

The genes are TRBV29-1 and TRBJ2-7; 8 bases match TRBD2. Germline V gene sequence: CDR1 SQVTM, CDR2 ANQGSEA. The CDR3 has 13 residues. V lost 7 bases to trimming and J lost 3 bases; unmatched junction nucleotides: 8. CDR3 coding DNA: TGCAGCGCTGCCGGGACTAGGGACTACGAGCAGTACTTC. This encodes CSAAGTRDYEQYF.

The chain links TRBV11-3 to TRBJ2-1, with D possibly TRBD2 on 6 matching bases. The V and J ends lost 3 bases and 6 bases respectively, with 18 bases between them. The CDR3 consists of 16 residues. CDR1 and CDR2 from the germline V gene are SGHNT and YENEEA. The CDR3 spells CASSFSEGSYSNEQFF. The CDR3 nucleotides are TGTGCCAGCAGCTTCTCGGAGGGATCCTACAGCAATGAGCAGTTCTTC.

V is TRBV6-4 and J is TRBJ1-2; the D is unclear. V lost 8 bases and J 5 bases, leaving 3 bases between the germline ends. Germline assignment: CDR1 MRHNA and CDR2 SNTAGT. The CDR3 has 9 amino acids. The CDR3 sequence: CASLYGYTF. As DNA, the CDR3 is TGTGCCAGCCTTTATGGCTACACCTTC.

The chain links TRBV19 to TRBJ2-7; D not resolved. V gave up 5 bases and J gave up 2 bases, with 16 bases separating them. Germline V gene lookup returns CDR1 LNHDA and CDR2 SQIVND (reference sequence). The CDR3 contains 15 residues. The CDR3, as DNA: TGTGCCAGTAGTTCCGAACACCGCAGTACCTACGAGCAGTACTTC. This gives the protein CASSSEHRSTYEQYF.

This clone was seen a single time. This sequence joins TRBV28 and TRBJ1-1; maybe TRBD1 (6 bases). Germline CDR1 and CDR2: MDHEN and SYDVKM. Trimming took off 2 bases at V and 3 bases at J, with 19 bases between the two ends. The CDR3 is made up of 17 amino acids. CDR3 nucleotides: TGTGCCAGCAGTTTACTCGAACAGGGAACCCGGTACACTGAAGCTTTCTTT. It codes for CASSLLEQGTRYTEAFF. The variable domain in full, completed from reference TRBV28 and TRBJ1-1, reads DVKVTQSSRYLVKRTGEKVFLECVQDMDHENMFWYRQDPGLGLRLIYFSYDVKMKEKGDIPEGYSVSREKKERFSLILESASTNQTSMYLCASSLLEQGTRYTEAFFGQGTRLTVV.

The V call is TRBV28, the J call TRBJ1-2, with D unclear. Trimming left V 7 bases short and J 6 bases short, with 12 bases between. Germline lookup yields CDR1 MDHEN and CDR2 SYDVKM. This CDR3 is 12 amino acids long. CDR3 in amino acids: CASNGNPDGYTF. Here the CDR3 DNA reads TGTGCCAGCAACGGGAATCCCGATGGCTACACCTTC.

This sequence joins TRBV10-3 and TRBJ2-1, with 12 positions matching TRBD2. Germline V gene data show CDR1 as ENHRY and CDR2 as SYGVKD. V was pared by 3 bases and J by 10 bases, with 7 bases of the junction left unmatched. The CDR3 is 15 residues long. Here the CDR3 DNA reads TGTGCCATCAGTGATGGACTAGCGGGGCCTACGGAGCAGTTCTTC. Encoded protein: CAISDGLAGPTEQFF.

V usage is TRBV7-2 and J usage is TRBJ1-2, with 9 bases that match TRBD1. The CDR3 runs to 14 residues. J gave up 7 bases and V 5 bases, and 8 bases lay outside the gene matches. Germline V gene sequence: CDR1 SGHTA, CDR2 FQGNSA. CDR3 amino acids: CASSNRGRGSGYTF. CDR3 nucleotide sequence: TGTGCCAGCAGCAACAGGGGGCGCGGAAGTGGCTACACCTTC.

V is TRBV28 and J is TRBJ1-5, with 10 bases that match TRBD1. With 6 bases clipped from V and 6 bases from J, the junction kept 5 bases outside the gene matches. Germline CDR1 reads MDHEN; CDR2 reads SYDVKM. CDR3 size: 14 residues. The CDR3 sequence is CASRAGTGAQPQHF. The CDR3 DNA reads as TGTGCCAGCAGGGCCGGGACAGGGGCTCAGCCCCAGCATTTT.

As DNA, the CDR3 is TGTGCCAGCAGCCCGTATAGCGGGCGATCCTACAATGAGCAGTTCTTC. Its translation: CASSPYSGRSYNEQFF. This chain connects TRBV7-8 to TRBJ2-1; 7 bases match TRBD2. V lost 5 bases and J lost 1; bases outside the gene matches: 8. The CDR3 has 16 amino acids. From germline, CDR1 is SGHVS and CDR2 FQNEAQ.

The V gene is TRBV5-1, the J gene TRBJ2-7, with D perhaps matching TRBD2 (5 bases). Germline CDR1 reads SGHRS; CDR2 reads YFSETQ. V lost 9 bases, J lost 7 bases, and 23 bases lay in between. The CDR3 contains 14 residues. For the CDR3, the DNA is TGCGCCAACGCTAGGGAGCACCACCAAGGGGAGCAGTACTTC. Its protein product is CANAREHHQGEQYF.

This sequence joins TRBV6-5 and TRBJ2-1, with D possibly TRBD2 on 6 matching bases. The CDR3 runs 15 residues. From germline, CDR1 is MNHEY and CDR2 SVGAGI. Deletions cut 6 bases from V and 0 bases from J, with 12 bases between. The CDR3 sequence is CASRGSGISYNEQFF. The CDR3, as DNA: TGTGCCAGCAGGGGTAGCGGAATCTCCTACAATGAGCAGTTCTTC.

This clone was counted only a few times. The V gene is TRBV5-8, the J gene TRBJ1-4; TRBD1 agrees at 7 bases. CDR1 and CDR2 from the germline V gene are SGHTS and YDEGEE. This CDR3 is 14 amino acids long. J was trimmed by 8 bases and V by 3 bases; bases with no gene match: 7. The CDR3 loop reads CASSSQGGDEKLFF. The CDR3 nucleotides are TGTGCCAGCAGCTCCCAGGGGGGCGACGAAAAACTGTTTTTT.

The chain has TRBV29-1 and TRBJ2-3; 9 nucleotides align to TRBD2. Trimming at V came to 3 bases and at J to 1 base, leaving 2 bases not matched to a gene. The V gene's germline CDR1 is SQVTM and CDR2 ANQGSEA. This CDR3 region has 14 residues. CDR3 in amino acids: CSVDKRGGTDTQYF. The DNA of the CDR3 is TGCAGCGTTGATAAGCGGGGGGGCACAGATACGCAGTATTTT.

The chain carries TRBV5-5 and TRBJ2-2, with TRBD2 identical over 7 bases. Unmatched junction bases numbered 11, after V lost 3 bases and J lost 6 bases. Germline CDR1 reads SGHKS; CDR2 reads YYEKEE (reference sequence). The CDR3 loop spans 16 amino acids. CDR3 amino acids: CASSSRGGDLAGELFF. The CDR3 coding sequence is TGTGCCAGCAGCTCCCGCGGGGGAGATTTAGCCGGGGAGCTGTTTTTT. Together with reference TRBV5-5 and TRBJ2-2, the CDR3 gives the full variable domain: DAGVTQSPTHLIKTRGQQVTLRCSPISGHKSVSWYQQVLGQGPQFIFQYYEKEERGRGNFPDRFSARQFPNYSSELNVNALLLGDSALYLCASSSRGGDLAGELFFGEGSRLTVL.

About this clone: Within the sample, other DNA sequences also encode this same CDR3. The CDR3 DNA is TGTGCCAGCAGCAGGACAGTCAATCAGCCCCAGCATTTT. It translates to CASSRTVNQPQHF. The gene calls are TRBV6-5 and TRBJ1-5; tentative D call: TRBD1 (6 bases). Per germline, CDR1 MNHEY and CDR2 SVGAGI. V was trimmed by 6 bases and J by 3 bases, leaving 9 bases between them. The CDR3 extends over 13 amino acids.

V is TRBV30 and J is TRBJ1-2, with 7 bases aligning to TRBD1. This CDR3 contains 16 residues. The ends lost 3 bases at V and 0 bases at J; junction bases unmatched: 10. CDR1 and CDR2 (germline): GTSNPN, SVGIG (reference sequence). CDR3 bases: TGTGCCTGGAGAGGAACAGCGAGGGGGCCTAACTATGGCTACACCTTC. It encodes CAWRGTARGPNYGYTF.

This clone occurred a few times. The V call is TRBV11-1, the J call TRBJ2-7, with a tentative D call TRBD2 (7 bases). This CDR3 has 15 amino acids. V lost 5 bases and J 4 bases, leaving 18 bases between the germline ends. Germline-derived CDR1 and CDR2 are SGHAT and FQDESV (reference sequence). The chain's CDR3 is CASSLYRGAEYEQYF. CDR3 coding DNA: TGTGCCAGCAGCCTCTATCGGGGGGCCGAGTACGAGCAGTACTTC.

This chain joins TRBV11-2 and TRBJ2-1, with TRBD2 matching over 12 bases. This CDR3 contains 16 residues. Germline V lookup: CDR1 SGHAT, CDR2 FQNNGV. V lost 5 bases, J lost 7 bases, and 9 bases stayed unmatched. The CDR3 reads CASSGMGLAGGNEQFF. The CDR3 DNA follows: TGTGCCAGCAGCGGGATGGGACTAGCGGGCGGGAATGAGCAGTTCTTC.

The V gene is TRBV12-3 or TRBV12-4, the J gene TRBJ2-1; TRBD1 agrees at 9 bases. The CDR3 runs 11 residues. The ends lost 4 bases at V and 15 bases at J; junction bases unmatched: 4. This CDR3 is CASSSTGQGFF. The CDR3 nucleotides read TGTGCCAGCAGTTCGACGGGACAGGGGTTCTTC.

The chain combines TRBV4-3 with TRBJ1-4; TRBD1 matches 9 bases. CDR3 length: 14 amino acids. Germline V gene data show CDR1 as LGHNA and CDR2 as YSLEER. Unmatched junction bases numbered 4, after V lost 6 bases and J lost 5 bases. The CDR3 nucleotides are TGCGCCAGCAGTCCCGGGACAGGGAATGAAAAACTGTTTTTT. It translates to CASSPGTGNEKLFF.

This chain uses TRBV2 with TRBJ1-6; D remains unclear. Germline V lookup: CDR1 SNHLY, CDR2 FYNNEI. Trimming took off 5 bases at V and 9 bases at J, with 17 bases between the two ends. The CDR3 length is 15 residues. The chain's CDR3 is CASSLTGSMGSPLHF. CDR3 bases: TGTGCCAGCAGTCTTACCGGGAGTATGGGTTCACCCCTCCACTTT.

The chain is built from TRBV9 and TRBJ1-2; 7 nucleotides line up with TRBD1. Trimming removed 3 bases from V and 2 bases from J; junction bases left unmatched: 10. CDR3 length equals 16 residues. The germline V gene encodes CDR1 SGDLS and CDR2 YYNGEE. The CDR3 protein is CASSDPAGGLNYGYTF. In DNA form, the CDR3 reads TGTGCCAGCAGCGATCCGGCAGGGGGGCTGAACTATGGCTACACCTTC. Full variable domain (outside the CDR3, taken from reference TRBV9 and TRBJ1-2): DSGVTQTPKHLITATGQRVTLRCSPRSGDLSVYWYQQSLDQGLQFLIQYYNGEERAKGNILERFSAQQFPDLHSELNLSSLELGDSALYFCASSDPAGGLNYGYTFGSGTRLTVV.